This T cell receptor beta chain was recorded in a study of shared clonotypes between healthy human individuals. In the study overall: The study used three CD4 naive, three CD4 memory, two CD8 naive and one CD8 memory plate per donor. Whole-study results and caveats: The study generally estimated greater richness for naive than memory subsets.

The study ran the assay at deep level. Sequencing was performed with immunoSEQ multiplex PCR; in TCRdb, only in-frame clones are kept and a portion is missing. The sample contains 2 million to 3 million clones, 80% to 95% of which appear only once. Germline lookup yields CDR1 SGHNT and CDR2 YENEEA. The CDR3 runs to 17 residues. V lost 1 base and J lost 2, with 18 bases in between. Details on this clone: Its antigen is still unknown.

Sequenced material: naive CD4+ T cells from PBMCs. The subset here: CD45RA+ positively selected. The chain combines TRBV11-3 with TRBJ2-7, with no clear D. The source of this sequence is a man between 18 and 29 years old in good health. Some clones in this sample may be carry-over from other donors' samples. The CDR3 DNA follows: TGTGCCAGCAGCTTAGTCAGTTTAGTGGACGGCCCCTACGAGCAGTACTTC. Protein: CASSLVSLVDGPYEQYF.